The entry below describes one TCR beta chain. The primer mix had 60 Vbeta and 13 Jbeta primers. Sequencing used immunoSEQ multiplex PCR; TCRdb keeps in-frame clones, though not all of them. The sample includes fewer than 70,000 clones. The sample belongs to a study of cytomegalovirus exposure and HLA in healthy donors. Germline CDR1 is SGDLS and CDR2 is YYNGEE. This CDR3 spans 13 amino acids. The ends lost 4 bases at V and 7 bases at J; junction bases unmatched: 5. This receptor was taken from a woman aged 18 to 35 in good health and CMV-seronegative. The chain links TRBV9 to TRBJ1-5, with 7 bases identical to TRBD1. Sequenced sample: PBMCs. CDR3 protein: CASSQGGGQPQHF. The CDR3, as DNA: TGTGCCAGCAGCCAGGGGGGAGGACAGCCCCAGCATTTT. Full variable domain (rest looked up from reference TRBV9 and TRBJ1-5): DSGVTQTPKHLITATGQRVTLRCSPRSGDLSVYWYQQSLDQGLQFLIQYYNGEERAKGNILERFSAQQFPDLHSELNLSSLELGDSALYFCASSQGGGQPQHFGDGTRLSIL.